This T cell receptor beta chain was recovered during a study of T cells after yellow fever vaccination. Study results and limitations: Subsequent to the booster, the majority of primary-vaccination clones reappeared (less than 97% CD4, about 90% CD8).

Trimming removed 4 bases at V and 7 bases at J, with 11 bases between. Germline loops: CDR1 LNHNV, CDR2 YYDKDF (reference sequence). The CDR3 loop spans 13 amino acids. Each CDR3 protein gets one entry after TCRdb re-called the 5' RACE reads with MiXCR. The sample carries 550,000 to 750,000 distinct CDR3 sequences, roughly 14% recorded once. This clonotype was found a few times. Its antigen is as yet unknown. The clonotype comes from a young man who received the YFV17D yellow fever vaccine. The V call is TRBV15, the J call TRBJ2-1; a possible D gene is TRBD2 (6 bases). Sequencing was performed on PBMCs, taken on the day of the yellow fever booster vaccination. The CDR3 coding sequence is TGTGCCACCAGCATTGGAGGGCAAAATGAGCAGTTCTTC. The encoded protein is CATSIGGQNEQFF.